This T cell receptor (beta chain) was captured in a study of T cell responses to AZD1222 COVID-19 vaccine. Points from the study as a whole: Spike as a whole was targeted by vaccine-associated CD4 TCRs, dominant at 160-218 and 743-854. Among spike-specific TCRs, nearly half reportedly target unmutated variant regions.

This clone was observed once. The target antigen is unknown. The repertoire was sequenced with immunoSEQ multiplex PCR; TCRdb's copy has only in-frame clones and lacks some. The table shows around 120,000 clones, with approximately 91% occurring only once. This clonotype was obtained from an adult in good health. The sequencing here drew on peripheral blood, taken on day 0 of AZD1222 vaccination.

The CDR3 sequence: CASSPRWRNSPLHF. DNA of the CDR3: TGTGCCAGCAGCCCCCGGTGGCGAAATTCACCCCTCCACTTT. This chain joins TRBV11-3 and TRBJ1-6; D not certain. CDR1 is SGHNT, CDR2 YENEEA, per germline. The CDR3 is 14 amino acids. With 5 bases removed from V and 7 bases from J, the gap between germline ends came to 12 bases. Complete variable domain (other parts from reference TRBV11-3 and TRBJ1-6): EAGVVQSPRYKIIEKKQPVAFWCNPISGHNTLYWYLQNLGQGPELLIRYENEEAVDDSQLPKDRFSAERLKGVDSTLKIQPAELGDSAVYLCASSPRWRNSPLHFGNGTRLTVT.